This T cell receptor (beta chain) was captured in a study of CD8 T cells in ankylosing spondylitis. General study results and limits: Some of the motif variants had earlier been found in reactive arthritis patients' fluid and blood. Ankylosing spondylitis blood appeared to be characterized by a TCR beta motif of several highly homologous variants.

This CDR3 spans 15 amino acids. Germline assignment: CDR1 SGHRS and CDR2 YFSETQ. V trimming: 4 bases; J trimming: 4 bases; junction bases outside the gene matches: 5. This clonotype was detected only a few times. The target antigen is unknown. MiXCR was run by TCRdb on the 5' RACE reads, yielding one entry per CDR3 protein. The table includes 300,000 to 400,000 distinct CDR3 sequences, roughly 14% detected once. The origin of this receptor is a male donor with ankylosing spondylitis or in good health (not recorded which). The source material was blood, either unsorted or a sorted T cell fraction (not recorded which). The rearrangement links TRBV5-1 to TRBJ2-2, with 9 bases matching TRBD2. The CDR3 nucleotides read TGCGCCAGCAGCGTTAGCGGGAGTGGCACCGGGGAGCTGTTTTTT. Its protein is CASSVSGSGTGELFF.